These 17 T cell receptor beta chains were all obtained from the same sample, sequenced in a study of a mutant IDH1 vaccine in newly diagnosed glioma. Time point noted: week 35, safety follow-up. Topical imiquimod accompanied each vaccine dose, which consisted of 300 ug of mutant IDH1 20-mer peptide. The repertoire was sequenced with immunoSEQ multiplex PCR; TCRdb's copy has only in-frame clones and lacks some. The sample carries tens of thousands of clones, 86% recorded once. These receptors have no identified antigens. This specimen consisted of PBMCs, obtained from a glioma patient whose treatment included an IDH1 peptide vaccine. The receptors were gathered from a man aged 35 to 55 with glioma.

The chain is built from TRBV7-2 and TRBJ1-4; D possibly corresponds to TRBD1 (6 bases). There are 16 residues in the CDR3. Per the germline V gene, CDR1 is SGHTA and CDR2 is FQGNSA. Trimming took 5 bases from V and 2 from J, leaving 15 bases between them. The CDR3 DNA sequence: TGTGCCAGCAGCCGTGCCAAGGGGGACACTAATGAAAAACTGTTTTTT. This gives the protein CASSRAKGDTNEKLFF.

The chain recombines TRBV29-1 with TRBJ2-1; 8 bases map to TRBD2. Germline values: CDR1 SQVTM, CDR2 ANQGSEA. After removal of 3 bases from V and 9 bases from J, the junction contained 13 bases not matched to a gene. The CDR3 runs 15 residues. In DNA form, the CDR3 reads TGCAGCGTTGACCACCGGCCGGGAGGGCCCGGTGAGCAGTTCTTC. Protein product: CSVDHRPGGPGEQFF.

The CDR3 sequence: CASSQEWLARTDTQYF. Here the CDR3 DNA reads TGCGCCAGCAGCCAAGAGTGGCTAGCGCGCACAGATACGCAGTATTTT. This rearrangement joins TRBV4-1 to TRBJ2-3; TRBD2 might be the D (6 bases). The CDR3 has 16 residues. V was pared by 0 bases and J by 1 base, with 11 bases between. CDR1 is MGHRA, CDR2 YSYEKL, per germline.

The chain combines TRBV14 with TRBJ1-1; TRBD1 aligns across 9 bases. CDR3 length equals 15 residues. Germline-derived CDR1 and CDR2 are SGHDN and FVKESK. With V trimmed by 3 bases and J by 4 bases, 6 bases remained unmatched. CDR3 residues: CASSHLQGAATEAFF. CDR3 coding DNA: TGTGCCAGCAGCCACCTACAGGGGGCAGCCACTGAAGCTTTCTTT.

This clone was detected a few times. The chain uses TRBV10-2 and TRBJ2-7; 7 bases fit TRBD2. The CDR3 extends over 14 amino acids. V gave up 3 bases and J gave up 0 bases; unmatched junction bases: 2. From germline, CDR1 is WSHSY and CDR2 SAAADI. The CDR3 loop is CASSETGGSYEQYF. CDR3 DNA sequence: TGCGCCAGCAGTGAAACGGGAGGCTCCTACGAGCAGTACTTC.

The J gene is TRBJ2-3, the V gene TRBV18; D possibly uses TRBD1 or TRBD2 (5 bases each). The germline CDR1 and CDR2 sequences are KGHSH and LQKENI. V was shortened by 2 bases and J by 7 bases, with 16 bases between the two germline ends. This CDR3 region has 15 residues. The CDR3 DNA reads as TGTGCCAGCTCACCAAAGGGGACGGGCACGAATACGCAGTATTTT. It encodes CASSPKGTGTNTQYF.

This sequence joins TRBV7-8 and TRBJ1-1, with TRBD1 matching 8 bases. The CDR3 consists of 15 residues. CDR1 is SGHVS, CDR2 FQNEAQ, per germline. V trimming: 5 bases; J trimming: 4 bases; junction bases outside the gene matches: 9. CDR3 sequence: CASSIGTGLVTEAFF. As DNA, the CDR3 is TGTGCCAGCAGCATCGGGACAGGACTAGTCACTGAAGCTTTCTTT. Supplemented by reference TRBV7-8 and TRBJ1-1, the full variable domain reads GAGVSQSPRYKVAKRGQDVALRCDPISGHVSLFWYQQALGQGPEFLTYFQNEAQLDKSGLPSDRFFAERPEGSVSTLKIQRTQQEDSAVYLCASSIGTGLVTEAFFGQGTRLTVV.

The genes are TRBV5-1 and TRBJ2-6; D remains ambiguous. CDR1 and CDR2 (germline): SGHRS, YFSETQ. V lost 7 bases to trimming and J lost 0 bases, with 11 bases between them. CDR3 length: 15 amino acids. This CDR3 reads CASSDLRSGANVLTF. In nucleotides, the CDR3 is TGCGCCAGCTCCGATCTTCGCTCTGGGGCCAACGTCCTGACTTTC. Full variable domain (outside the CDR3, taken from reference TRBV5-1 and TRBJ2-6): KAGVTQTPRYLIKTRGQQVTLSCSPISGHRSVSWYQQTPGQGLQFLFEYFSETQRNKGNFPGRFSGRQFSNSRSEMNVSTLELGDSALYLCASSDLRSGANVLTFGAGSRLTVL.

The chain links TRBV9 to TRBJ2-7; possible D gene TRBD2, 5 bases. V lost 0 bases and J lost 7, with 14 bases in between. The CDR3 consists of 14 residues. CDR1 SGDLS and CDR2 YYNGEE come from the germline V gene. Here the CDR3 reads CASSVGWETGEQYF. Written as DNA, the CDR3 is TGTGCCAGCAGCGTAGGGTGGGAGACGGGGGAGCAGTACTTC.

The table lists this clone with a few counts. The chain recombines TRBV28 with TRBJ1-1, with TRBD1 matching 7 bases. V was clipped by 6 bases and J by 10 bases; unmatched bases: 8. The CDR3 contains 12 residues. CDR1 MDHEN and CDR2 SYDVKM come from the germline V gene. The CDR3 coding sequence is TGTGCCAGCAGCCTAACAGGGGCTGCAGCTTTCTTT. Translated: CASSLTGAAAFF.

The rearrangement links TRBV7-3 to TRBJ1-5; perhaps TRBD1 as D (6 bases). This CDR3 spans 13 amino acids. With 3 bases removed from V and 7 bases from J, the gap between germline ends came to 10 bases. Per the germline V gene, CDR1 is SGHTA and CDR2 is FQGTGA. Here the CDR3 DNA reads TGTGCCAGCAGCTTCTCACAGGGACAGCCCCAGCATTTT. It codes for CASSFSQGQPQHF.

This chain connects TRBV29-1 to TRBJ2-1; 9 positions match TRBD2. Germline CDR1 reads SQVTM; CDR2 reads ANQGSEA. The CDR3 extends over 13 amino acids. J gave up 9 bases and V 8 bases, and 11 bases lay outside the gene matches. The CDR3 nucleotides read TGCAGCCTCCGGGTTAGCGGGAGACTTGAGCAGTTCTTC. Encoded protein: CSLRVSGRLEQFF.

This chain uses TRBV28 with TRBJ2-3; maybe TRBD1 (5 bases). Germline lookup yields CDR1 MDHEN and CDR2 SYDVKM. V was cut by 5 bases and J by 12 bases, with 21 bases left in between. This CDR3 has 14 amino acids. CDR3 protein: CASSPQGEARRQYF. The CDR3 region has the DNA TGTGCCAGCAGTCCCCAGGGTGAGGCTAGGAGACAGTATTTT.

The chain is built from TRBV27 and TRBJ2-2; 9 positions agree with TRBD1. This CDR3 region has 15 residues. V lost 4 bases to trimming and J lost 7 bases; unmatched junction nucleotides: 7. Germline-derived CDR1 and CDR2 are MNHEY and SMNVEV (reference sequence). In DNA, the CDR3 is TGTGCCAGCAGTTCACAGGGGGCAGTTAACGGGGAGCTGTTTTTT. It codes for CASSSQGAVNGELFF.

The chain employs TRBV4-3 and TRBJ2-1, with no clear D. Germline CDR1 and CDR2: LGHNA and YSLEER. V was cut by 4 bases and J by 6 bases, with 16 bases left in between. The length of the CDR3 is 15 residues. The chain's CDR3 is CASSLRATACNEQFF. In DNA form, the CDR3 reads TGCGCCAGCAGCCTCCGGGCGACGGCCTGCAATGAGCAGTTCTTC.

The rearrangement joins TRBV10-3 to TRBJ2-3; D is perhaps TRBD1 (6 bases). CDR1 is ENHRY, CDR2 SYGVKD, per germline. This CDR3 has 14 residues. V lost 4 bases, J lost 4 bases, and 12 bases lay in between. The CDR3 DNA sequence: TGTGCCATCAGTGGAGGGGGAGCTCCAGATACGCAGTATTTT. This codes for CAISGGGAPDTQYF.

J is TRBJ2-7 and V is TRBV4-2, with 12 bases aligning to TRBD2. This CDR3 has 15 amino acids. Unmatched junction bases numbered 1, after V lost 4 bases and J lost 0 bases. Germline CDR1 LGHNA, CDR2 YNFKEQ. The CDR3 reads CASSLTSGSSYEQYF. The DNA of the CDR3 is TGTGCCAGCAGCCTGACTAGCGGGAGCTCCTACGAGCAGTACTTC.